The source of this T cell receptor beta chain is a study of technical replicates of blood from a handful of donors. Germline assignment: CDR1 SGDLS and CDR2 YYNGEE. V was clipped by 0 bases and J by 5 bases, with 6 bases between them. CDR3 length: 13 residues. Clones were sequenced by immunoSEQ multiplex PCR, and TCRdb holds only the in-frame ones, with some missing. The table has about 73,000 clones, 90% seen once. The source of this sequence is a human donor in good health. Some clones in this sample may be carry-over from other donors' samples. This chain connects TRBV9 to TRBJ1-5; no firm D call. Source material: PBMCs. The CDR3 loop is CASSVGVDQPQHF. CDR3 sequence (DNA): TGTGCCAGCAGCGTAGGAGTAGATCAGCCCCAGCATTTT. Looking up the rest from reference TRBV9 and TRBJ1-5 gives the full variable domain: DSGVTQTPKHLITATGQRVTLRCSPRSGDLSVYWYQQSLDQGLQFLIQYYNGEERAKGNILERFSAQQFPDLHSELNLSSLELGDSALYFCASSVGVDQPQHFGDGTRLSIL.